Following are 32 T cell receptor beta chains from one sample sequenced in a study of shared clonotypes between healthy human individuals. Repertoires were generated with immunoSEQ multiplex PCR, while TCRdb's copy carries only in-frame clones and drops some. The table shows roughly 86,000 clones, with 60% to 75% occurring only once. The specimen sequenced was memory CD8+ T cells sorted from blood. Indicated subset: CD45RO+ cells pooled with CCR7-negative TemRA cells. All receptors come from a man aged 30 to 39 in good health.

The J gene is TRBJ2-5, the V gene TRBV7-8; the match to TRBD1 covers 9 bases. Gene TRBJ2-7 matches the end of the DNA better, so the J call may be wrong. The CDR3 spans 17 residues. Per germline, CDR1 SGHVS and CDR2 FQNEAQ. The CDR3 DNA reads TGTGCCAGCAGCTTTGACAGGGGGGGTGCGACGCTAAGCGAGCAGTACTTC. Translating it yields CASSFDRGGATLSEQYF.

The J gene is TRBJ2-3, the V gene TRBV6-4; 9 bases match TRBD2. This CDR3 has 14 residues. Trimming cost V 4 bases and J 4 bases; bases outside gene matches: 3. The germline CDR1 and CDR2 sequences are MRHNA and SNTAGT. The CDR3 coding sequence is TGTGCCAGCAGTGGGACTAGCGAGTCAGATACGCAGTATTTT. Its protein product is CASSGTSESDTQYF.

The J gene is TRBJ2-1, the V gene TRBV5-1, with a tentative D call TRBD2 (6 bases). This CDR3 spans 16 amino acids. Trimming left V 0 bases short and J 3 bases short, with 13 bases between. The germline V gene encodes CDR1 SGHRS and CDR2 YFSETQ. CDR3 loop: CASSLEVSGDYNEQFF. CDR3 DNA sequence: TGCGCCAGCAGCTTGGAGGTTAGCGGAGACTACAATGAGCAGTTCTTC.

On this clone itself: The junction and the germline gene differ at one end; a read error may be behind it. The chain recombines TRBV18 with TRBJ1-1, with D possibly matching TRBD1 (5 bases). The CDR3 totals 14 residues. Germline CDR1 and CDR2: KGHSH and LQKENI. The CDR3, as DNA: TGTGCCAGCTCCCCACCGAGGGGTTTCAGTGAAGCTTTCTTT. Its translation is CASSPPRGFSEAFF. Filled out from reference TRBV18 and TRBJ1-1, the complete variable domain reads NAGVMQNPRHLVRRRGQEARLRCSPMKGHSHVYWYRQLPEEGLKFMVYLQKENIIDESGMPKERFSAEFPKEGPSILRIQQVVRGDSAAYFCASSPPRGFSEAFFGQGTRLTVV.

The chain couples TRBV9 to TRBJ2-7; the D gene is possibly TRBD1 (6 bases). The germline V gene has CDR1 SGDLS and CDR2 YYNGEE. The CDR3 runs 14 residues. The ends were cut back, 3 bases at V and 2 bases at J, with 12 bases in the middle. The CDR3 coding sequence is TGTGCCAGCAGCGGAGGGGGAGAGCCCTACGAGCAGTACTTC. Translation gives CASSGGGEPYEQYF.

This chain joins TRBV9 and TRBJ2-1; 10 nucleotides align to TRBD2. This CDR3 comprises 16 residues. Unmatched junction bases numbered 7, after V lost 4 bases and J lost 3 bases. Germline assignment: CDR1 SGDLS and CDR2 YYNGEE. The CDR3 coding sequence is TGTGCCAGCAGCCTAATAGCGGGAGGAGTCTACAATGAGCAGTTCTTC. Translating gives CASSLIAGGVYNEQFF.

This clone has a handful of counts. Other DNA sequences in the sample encode the same CDR3. V is TRBV27 and J is TRBJ2-1; D unclear. The CDR3 extends over 12 amino acids. The germline V and J ends were trimmed by 1 base and 8 bases, with 6 bases remaining between them. Germline V gene data show CDR1 as MNHEY and CDR2 as SMNVEV (reference sequence). CDR3 loop: CASSLFGDEQFF. In DNA form, the CDR3 reads TGTGCCAGCAGTTTATTCGGCGATGAGCAGTTCTTC.

The chain joins TRBV10-1 to TRBJ2-7; D might be TRBD2 (5 bases). This CDR3 contains 13 residues. The germline CDR1 and CDR2 sequences are WNHNN and SYGVQD (reference sequence). Trimming took off 9 bases at V and 6 bases at J, with 18 bases between the two ends. The CDR3, as DNA: TGCGCCAGGAGGACGGAGGCGCGGTGCGAGCAGTACTTC. This encodes CARRTEARCEQYF.

The chain carries TRBV7-9 and TRBJ2-1; 11 nucleotides line up with TRBD2. The CDR3 loop spans 18 amino acids. The V segment lost 0 bases and the J segment 7 bases; nucleotides outside the gene matches: 11. Germline CDR1 SEHNR, CDR2 FQNEAQ (reference sequence). This chain's CDR3 is CASSLAIGLAGGTNEQFF. In DNA form, the CDR3 reads TGTGCCAGCAGCTTAGCGATCGGCCTAGCGGGAGGTACGAATGAGCAGTTCTTC. The whole variable domain, filled in from reference TRBV7-9 and TRBJ2-1, reads DTGVSQNPRHKITKRGQNVTFRCDPISEHNRLYWYRQTLGQGPEFLTYFQNEAQLEKSRLLSDRFSAERPKGSFSTLEIQRTEQGDSAMYLCASSLAIGLAGGTNEQFFGPGTRLTVL.

This clone was seen just once. The chain uses TRBV6-5 and TRBJ2-3; TRBD2 agrees at 8 bases. Looked up from germline, CDR1 is MNHEY and CDR2 is SVGAGI. The CDR3 runs 13 residues. The junction had 5 bases not matched to a gene; V was cut back by 9 bases and J by 3 bases. The chain's CDR3 is CASRIAGTDTQYF. For the CDR3, the DNA is TGTGCCAGTCGAATAGCGGGAACAGATACGCAGTATTTT.

This clone was counted between two and nine times. J is TRBJ1-3 and V is TRBV14, with TRBD1 as a possible D gene (6 bases). Germline CDR1 reads SGHDN; CDR2 reads FVKESK. V lost 0 bases and J lost 4, with 10 bases in between. The CDR3 spans 15 residues. The CDR3 region is CASSQEMGAGNTIYF. The CDR3 DNA follows: TGTGCCAGCAGCCAAGAAATGGGGGCAGGAAACACCATATATTTT.

The chain couples TRBV5-1 to TRBJ2-1; the match to TRBD2 covers 16 bases. Germline V gene data show CDR1 as SGHRS and CDR2 as YFSETQ. V gave up 0 bases and J gave up 4 bases; unmatched junction bases: 4. The CDR3 covers 18 residues. CDR3 loop: CASSLEGLAGGSYNEQFF. The CDR3 nucleotides read TGCGCCAGCAGCTTGGAGGGACTAGCGGGAGGGTCTTACAATGAGCAGTTCTTC.

The chain carries TRBV7-9 and TRBJ2-1, with a possible D match to TRBD2 (5 bases). From germline, CDR1 is SEHNR and CDR2 FQNEAQ (reference sequence). The CDR3 runs to 16 residues. Between the trimmed V and J ends, which lost 7 bases and 0 bases, there was a span of 16 bases. In nucleotides, the CDR3 is TGTGCCAGCACCGGGCCTTCGGGGAGCTCCTACAATGAGCAGTTCTTC. This codes for CASTGPSGSSYNEQFF. The entire variable domain, with the rest obtained from reference TRBV7-9 and TRBJ2-1, is as follows: DTGVSQNPRHKITKRGQNVTFRCDPISEHNRLYWYRQTLGQGPEFLTYFQNEAQLEKSRLLSDRFSAERPKGSFSTLEIQRTEQGDSAMYLCASTGPSGSSYNEQFFGPGTRLTVL.

This clone was recorded a few times. The chain links TRBV7-6 to TRBJ2-7; TRBD2 might be the D (6 bases). The CDR3 is made up of 13 amino acids. V was trimmed by 3 bases and J by 6 bases, leaving 12 bases between them. Germline V gene data show CDR1 as SGHVS and CDR2 as FNYEAQ. The CDR3, as DNA: TGTGCCAGCAGCTTCGGGGGAGAGGGCGAGCAGTACTTC. Its translation is CASSFGGEGEQYF.

J is TRBJ1-5 and V is TRBV7-9; D unresolved. V dropped 7 bases and J dropped 2 bases, with 12 bases sitting between them. The germline gives CDR1 SEHNR, CDR2 FQNEAQ (reference sequence). This CDR3 contains 14 residues. CDR3 loop: CASNRGEGNQPQHF. Here the CDR3 DNA reads TGTGCCAGCAACCGGGGAGAGGGCAATCAGCCCCAGCATTTT. The full variable domain, rest sourced from reference TRBV7-9 and TRBJ1-5, is DTGVSQNPRHKITKRGQNVTFRCDPISEHNRLYWYRQTLGQGPEFLTYFQNEAQLEKSRLLSDRFSAERPKGSFSTLEIQRTEQGDSAMYLCASNRGEGNQPQHFGDGTRLSIL.

The rearrangement uses TRBV11-2 and TRBJ1-2, with a tentative D call TRBD1 (6 bases). V was cut by 1 base and J by 0 bases, with 9 bases left in between. CDR1 is SGHAT and CDR2 is FQNNGV in the germline V gene. This CDR3 comprises 15 residues. The CDR3 sequence: CASSLGDNPNYGYTF. The CDR3 DNA reads as TGTGCCAGCAGCTTAGGGGACAACCCTAACTATGGCTACACCTTC. Using reference TRBV11-2 and TRBJ1-2 for the parts outside the CDR3, the full variable domain is EAGVAQSPRYKIIEKRQSVAFWCNPISGHATLYWYQQILGQGPKLLIQFQNNGVVDDSQLPKDRFSAERLKGVDSTLKIQPAKLEDSAVYLCASSLGDNPNYGYTFGSGTRLTVV.

This clone turned up a few times. The chain employs TRBV27 and TRBJ2-1; 12 positions agree with TRBD2. The CDR3 extends over 15 amino acids. The germline CDR1 and CDR2 sequences are MNHEY and SMNVEV (reference sequence). V was clipped by 7 bases and J by 3 bases; unmatched bases: 4. In nucleotides, the CDR3 is TGTGCCAGCACCGCACTAGCGGGAGGCTACAATGAGCAGTTCTTC. Translation: CASTALAGGYNEQFF.

The table lists this clone with a few counts. The chain recombines TRBV6-1 with TRBJ1-3, with D possibly being TRBD1 (6 bases). CDR3 length: 15 residues. V was trimmed by 6 bases and J by 0 bases, leaving 12 bases between them. CDR1 is MNHNS, CDR2 SASEGT, per germline. CDR3 amino acids: CASRWGTNSGNTIYF. In DNA form, the CDR3 reads TGTGCCAGCAGGTGGGGGACAAACTCTGGAAACACCATATATTTT.

This rearrangement joins TRBV7-9 to TRBJ2-1; D is undetermined. Germline CDR1 SEHNR, CDR2 FQNEAQ (reference sequence). Trimming took off 2 bases at V and 7 bases at J, with 9 bases between the two ends. This CDR3 spans 13 amino acids. The CDR3 protein is CASSLNPKNEQFF. CDR3 in DNA: TGTGCCAGCAGCTTAAATCCCAAAAATGAGCAGTTCTTC.

This clone has a handful of counts. The V gene is TRBV15, the J gene TRBJ1-4; no firm D call. This CDR3 has 14 amino acids. V lost 3 bases and J 0 bases, leaving 5 bases between the germline ends. The germline V gene encodes CDR1 LNHNV and CDR2 YYDKDF (reference sequence). The CDR3 is CATSSLATNEKLFF. The CDR3 DNA follows: TGTGCCACCAGCAGCCTGGCAACTAATGAAAAACTGTTTTTT.

The CDR3, as DNA: TGTGCCAGCAAACCACTAGCGGGTGTCACAGATACGCAGTATTTT. This encodes CASKPLAGVTDTQYF. V and J are TRBV6-5 and TRBJ2-3; 9 bases line up with TRBD2. With V trimmed by 7 bases and J by 2 bases, 7 bases remained unmatched. Germline V gene lookup returns CDR1 MNHEY and CDR2 SVGAGI. The CDR3 covers 15 residues.

This clone was recorded a few times. The V and J genes are TRBV15 and TRBJ2-1; 8 bases match TRBD2. V shed 5 bases and J 0 bases; nucleotides not matched to a gene: 6. Germline loops: CDR1 LNHNV, CDR2 YYDKDF (reference sequence). The CDR3 sequence is 16 residues long. CDR3 amino acids: CATSGLALSSYNEQFF. For the CDR3, the DNA is TGTGCCACCAGCGGACTAGCTCTGAGCTCCTACAATGAGCAGTTCTTC.

This chain uses TRBV4-3 with TRBJ2-1, with a tentative D call TRBD2 (6 bases). Germline assignment: CDR1 LGHNA and CDR2 YSLEER. The CDR3 consists of 15 residues. Deletions cut 1 base from V and 9 bases from J, with 16 bases between. DNA for the CDR3: TGCGCCAGCAGCCAAGCTCAGTTGTCCGGGAGTGAGCAGTTCTTC. Translated, it gives CASSQAQLSGSEQFF.

The V gene is TRBV7-2, the J gene TRBJ2-3; 7 positions match TRBD1. Germline values: CDR1 SGHTA, CDR2 FQGNSA. The V and J ends lost 5 bases and 5 bases, in that order; junction bases with no gene match: 4. The CDR3 has 13 residues. The CDR3 bases are TGTGCCAGCAGCCGACCAGGGGGAGATACGCAGTATTTT. Translating it yields CASSRPGGDTQYF.

This clone appeared a few times. The rearrangement uses TRBV6-5 and TRBJ2-6; D gene unclear. The germline V gene has CDR1 MNHEY and CDR2 SVGAGI. Trimming removed 4 bases from V and 0 bases from J, with 7 bases in between. The CDR3 spans 15 residues. The CDR3, as DNA: TGTGCCAGCAGTTCTAAGGTCTCTGGGGCCAACGTCCTGACTTTC. Translating it yields CASSSKVSGANVLTF.

The chain has TRBV28 and TRBJ1-3; perhaps TRBD1 as D (5 bases). Germline V gene lookup returns CDR1 MDHEN and CDR2 SYDVKM. Trimming removed 4 bases at V and 4 bases at J, with 5 bases between. The CDR3 runs to 12 residues. The CDR3 nucleotides are TGTGCCAGCAGTTGGGGGGGAAACACCATATATTTT. It encodes CASSWGGNTIYF.

J is TRBJ1-4 and V is TRBV4-3; D not resolved. The CDR3 spans 16 residues. Trimming took off 0 bases at V and 4 bases at J, with 12 bases between the two ends. From germline, CDR1 is LGHNA and CDR2 YSLEER. DNA for the CDR3: TGCGCCAGCAGCCAAGATGTGGGCCAGGATAATGAAAAACTGTTTTTT. This encodes CASSQDVGQDNEKLFF.

In its sample, this clone was seen a few times. The J gene is TRBJ2-2, the V gene TRBV28; 9 positions match TRBD2. J lost 4 bases, V lost 1 base, and 1 base had no gene match. This CDR3 contains 15 residues. Germline CDR1 is MDHEN and CDR2 is SYDVKM. The CDR3 here is CASSLSLAGTGELFF. CDR3 DNA sequence: TGTGCCAGCAGTTTATCACTAGCGGGCACCGGGGAGCTGTTTTTT.

The chain links TRBV6-6 to TRBJ2-7, with D hard to call. There are 11 residues in the CDR3. Germline CDR1 and CDR2: MNHNY and SVGAGI (reference sequence). Trimming cost V 5 bases and J 3 bases, with 5 bases left between them. CDR3 bases: TGTGCCAGCAGTACCAACTACGAGCAGTACTTC. Its translation: CASSTNYEQYF.

The genes are TRBV9 and TRBJ1-1; TRBD1 agrees at 12 bases. The CDR3 has 16 amino acids. After removal of 2 bases from V and 4 bases from J, the junction contained 6 bases not matched to a gene. Germline CDR1 reads SGDLS; CDR2 reads YYNGEE. The CDR3 DNA sequence: TGTGCCAGCAGCGTGGGACAGGGGGCCGGAGTCACTGAAGCTTTCTTT. This codes for CASSVGQGAGVTEAFF.

This clone was detected many times. The rearrangement uses TRBV13 and TRBJ2-3, with 7 bases matching TRBD2. The germline CDR1 and CDR2 sequences are PRHDT and FYEKMQ (reference sequence). This CDR3 is built from 17 residues. With V trimmed by 2 bases and J by 9 bases, 17 bases remained unmatched. CDR3 DNA sequence: TGTGCCAGCAGCTTAAAGTTGGCGGGAGCGAGGGTTGGGACGCAGTATTTT. It codes for CASSLKLAGARVGTQYF.

This clone was seen only a few times. V usage is TRBV18 and J usage is TRBJ1-2, with a tentative D call TRBD1 (6 bases). Trimming stripped 1 base from V and 6 bases from J, with 9 bases between. Per germline, CDR1 KGHSH and CDR2 LQKENI. The CDR3 contains 13 residues. CDR3 DNA sequence: TGTGCCAGCTCACCACGTGAGGGGGATGGCTACACCTTC. This codes for CASSPREGDGYTF.